This T cell receptor beta chain derives from a study of T cell changes during pregnancy in multiple sclerosis. Profiling relied on immunoSEQ multiplex PCR, and the TCRdb table lists in-frame clones only, not all of them. The sample has about 40,000 clones; around nine tenths are singletons. CDR1 is MDHEN and CDR2 is SYDVKM in the germline V gene. The V segment lost 7 bases and the J segment 1 base; nucleotides outside the gene matches: 7. The CDR3 extends over 15 amino acids. This TCR was recovered from a female donor with multiple sclerosis, enrolled in a pregnancy study. The chain couples TRBV28 to TRBJ2-7; 10 nucleotides match TRBD2. The sequencing used CD4+ T cells from peripheral blood mononuclear cells, collected before pregnancy. This chain's CDR3 is CASTPAGGPSYEQYF. In DNA, the CDR3 is TGTGCCAGCACCCCAGCGGGGGGGCCATCCTACGAGCAGTACTTC.